Each of the 13 T cell receptor beta chains below was sequenced from the same sample in a study of blood T cell repertoires in COVID-19. TCRdb's table, derived via immunoSEQ multiplex PCR, lists solely in-frame clones and lacks some. The table lists approximately 37,000 clones, about 87% of them singletons. Source material: peripheral blood. The receptors here all came from a man older than 75 with active COVID-19.

The gene calls are TRBV5-5 and TRBJ2-7, with D possibly TRBD2 on 5 matching bases. The V end was cut by 0 bases, the J end by 4 bases, with 17 bases between. This CDR3 region has 16 residues. Per germline, CDR1 SGHKS and CDR2 YYEKEE (reference sequence). The CDR3 DNA follows: TGTGCCAGCAGCTTGGAAGGGTCAGGAGGAGTGTACGAGCAGTACTTC. Translated: CASSLEGSGGVYEQYF.

V gene TRBV15 combines with J gene TRBJ2-2; unclear D gene. V was cut by 8 bases and J by 2 bases, with 12 bases left in between. Germline CDR1 reads LNHNV; CDR2 reads YYDKDF (reference sequence). The CDR3 covers 14 residues. CDR3 region: CATGTQANTGELFF. The DNA for the CDR3 is TGTGCCACCGGCACTCAGGCAAACACCGGGGAGCTGTTTTTT.

There are a few counts of this clone. The gene calls are TRBV3-1 (or the pseudogene TRBV3-2) and TRBJ2-3; 8 bases map to TRBD2. V shed 3 bases, J shed 3 bases, and the junction held 5 bases outside the gene matches. Germline V gene data show CDR1 as LGHDT and CDR2 as YNNKEL (reference sequence). The length of the CDR3 is 15 residues. The CDR3 spells CASSHRGRPTDTQYF. The CDR3 region has the DNA TGTGCCAGCAGCCACCGCGGGAGGCCAACAGATACGCAGTATTTT.

The chain couples TRBV5-1 to TRBJ2-5; 7 bases map to TRBD2. CDR1 is SGHRS and CDR2 is YFSETQ in the germline V gene. The trim removed 4 bases at V and 5 bases at J, leaving 8 bases unmatched. CDR3 size: 14 residues. The CDR3 region has the DNA TGCGCCAGCAGCACAACCGGGACTACGGAGACCCAGTACTTC. Its translation is CASSTTGTTETQYF.

The rearrangement links TRBV27 to TRBJ2-3; TRBD1 agrees at 7 bases. Germline values: CDR1 MNHEY, CDR2 SMNVEV (reference sequence). This CDR3 has 14 residues. The J segment lost 4 bases and the V segment lost 7 bases, leaving 8 bases of the junction unmatched. CDR3 sequence: CASKGARVADTQYF. The CDR3 DNA follows: TGTGCCAGCAAGGGGGCGCGTGTGGCAGATACGCAGTATTTT.

Concerning this clone: At one of its ends the junction is not consistent with the germline gene, which may arise from a read error. The gene calls are TRBV2 and TRBJ2-5; 10 bases fit TRBD2. The germline V gene encodes CDR1 SNHLY and CDR2 FYNNEI. The CDR3 has 12 amino acids. This chain's CDR3 is CASSENSSGRDF. Here the CDR3 DNA reads TGTGCCAGCAGCGAAAATTCTAGCGGGAGAGACTTC.

The chain is built from TRBV3-1 (or the pseudogene TRBV3-2) and TRBJ1-5; D is undetermined. This CDR3 contains 15 residues. The germline V gene encodes CDR1 LGHDT and CDR2 YNNKEL (reference sequence). Trimming pared 2 bases from V and 4 bases from J, leaving 12 bases between. CDR3 coding DNA: TGTGCCAGCAGCCAAAGTGGAGGTGGTAATCAGCCCCAGCATTTT. Protein: CASSQSGGGNQPQHF.

This sequence joins TRBV5-1 and TRBJ2-7, with D possibly matching TRBD2 (5 bases). From germline, CDR1 is SGHRS and CDR2 YFSETQ. Deletions cut 4 bases from V and 2 bases from J, with 13 bases between. The CDR3 is 14 amino acids. In DNA form, the CDR3 reads TGCGCCAGCAGCCCGTTTGAGGGAACCTACGAGCAGTACTTC. Its protein product is CASSPFEGTYEQYF.

The chain joins TRBV30 to TRBJ2-1, with 8 bases identical to TRBD2. The trim removed 2 bases at V and 6 bases at J, leaving 3 bases unmatched. This CDR3 has 13 residues. The germline V gene encodes CDR1 GTSNPN and CDR2 SVGIG (reference sequence). The CDR3 sequence is CAWSMGLVNEQFF. CDR3 in DNA: TGTGCCTGGAGTATGGGACTAGTCAATGAGCAGTTCTTC.

The genes are TRBV30 and TRBJ2-3; D might be TRBD2 (5 bases). The V end was cut by 3 bases, the J end by 1 base, with 11 bases between. The V gene's germline CDR1 is GTSNPN and CDR2 SVGIG (reference sequence). This CDR3 is 14 amino acids long. DNA of the CDR3: TGTGCCTGGAGGAGGGCTGGGGGCACAGATACGCAGTATTTT. The encoded protein is CAWRRAGGTDTQYF.

The chain carries TRBV6-5 and TRBJ1-5, with 9 bases matching TRBD1. This CDR3 is built from 14 residues. In germline, CDR1 is MNHEY, CDR2 SVGAGI. J was trimmed by 3 bases and V by 7 bases; bases with no gene match: 4. The CDR3: CASKQGAPNQPQHF. As DNA, the CDR3 is TGTGCCAGCAAACAGGGGGCTCCCAATCAGCCCCAGCATTTT.

V gene TRBV7-2 combines with J gene TRBJ2-7, with TRBD2 matching over 10 bases. Per germline, CDR1 SGHTA and CDR2 FQGNSA. With V trimmed by 4 bases and J by 3 bases, 9 bases remained unmatched. This CDR3 region has 16 residues. In DNA form, the CDR3 reads TGTGCCAGCAGCTCAATCTCTAGCGGGAGCGTCTACGAGCAGTACTTC. As protein: CASSSISSGSVYEQYF.

This chain links TRBV7-2 with TRBJ2-7; 8 bases align to TRBD2. CDR1 and CDR2 (germline): SGHTA, FQGNSA. With V trimmed by 1 base and J by 1 base, 3 bases remained unmatched. This CDR3 is 15 amino acids long. The CDR3, as DNA: TGTGCCAGCAGCTTAGGAGCTAGCGGGTCCTACGAGCAGTACTTC. As protein: CASSLGASGSYEQYF.